This T cell receptor (beta chain) was profiled in a study of CD8 T cells in Susac syndrome. The study, taken as a whole, reports: By the study's own acknowledgment, its TCR sequencing and HLA analysis included relatively few individuals.

The J segment lost 8 bases and the V segment lost 4 bases, leaving 13 bases of the junction unmatched. This CDR3 region has 15 residues. CDR1 and CDR2 (germline): SGHNT, YYREEE (reference sequence). Sequencing of TCR beta was performed on blood CD8+ and CD4+ T cells. The TEMRA cells underwent FACS enrichment, while the CD8+ and CD4+ T cells underwent negative isolation. Turning to this clonotype: Its antigen is unknown.

Reverse transcription of roughly 0.5 to 1 ug RNA used random hexamers. Multiplex PCR with immunoSEQ amplified the TCR beta CDR3 across 54 Vbeta and 13 Jbeta. TCRdb ran MiXCR on the immunoSEQ multiplex PCR reads and lists one entry per CDR3 protein. The sample comprises about 50,000 distinct CDR3 sequences, roughly 93% of which are singletons, and roughly 0.5% rests with the top ten. The sequenced sample consisted of CD8+ T cells from PBMCs. This chain uses TRBV5-4 with TRBJ2-3, with TRBD1 matching 7 bases. This clonotype was obtained from a human donor with multiple sclerosis. The CDR3 nucleotides are TGTGCCAGCAGCCCTCCGGGACAGAAGTCGGGTACGCAGTATTTT. It is translated as CASSPPGQKSGTQYF.